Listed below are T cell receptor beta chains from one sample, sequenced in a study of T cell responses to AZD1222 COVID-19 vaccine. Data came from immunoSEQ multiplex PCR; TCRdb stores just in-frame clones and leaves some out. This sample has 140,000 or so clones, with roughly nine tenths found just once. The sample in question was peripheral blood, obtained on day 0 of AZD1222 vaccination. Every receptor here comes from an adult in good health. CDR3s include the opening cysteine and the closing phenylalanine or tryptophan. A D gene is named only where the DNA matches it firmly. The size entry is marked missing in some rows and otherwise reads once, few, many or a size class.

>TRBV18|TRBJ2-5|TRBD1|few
TGTGCCAGCTCACCAAGGACAGGGGGCTTGGAGACCCAGTACTTC
CASSPRTGGLETQYF
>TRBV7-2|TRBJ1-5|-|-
TGTGCCAGCAGCTTACAAGGACCATATAGCAATCAGCCCCAGCATTTT
CASSLQGPYSNQPQHF
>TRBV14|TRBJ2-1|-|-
TGTGCCAGCAGCCAAGTCGTTGAGCAGTTCTTC
CASSQVVEQFF
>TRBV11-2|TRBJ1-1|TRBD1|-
TGTGCCAGCAGCTTAACGGGGCCAGGGGGAACTGAAGCTTTCTTT
CASSLTGPGGTEAFF
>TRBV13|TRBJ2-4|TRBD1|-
TGTGCCAGCAGCCCCCGCAGGGACAGTAAAGCCAAAAACATTCAGTACTTC
CASSPRRDSKAKNIQYF
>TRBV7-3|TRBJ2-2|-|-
TGTGCCAGCAGCCCATTTTATACGAATACCGGGGAGCTGTTTTTT
CASSPFYTNTGELFF
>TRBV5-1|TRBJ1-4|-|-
TGCGCCAGCAGCCCTGGACAGACCCTCAATAATGAAAAACTGTTTTTT
CASSPGQTLNNEKLFF
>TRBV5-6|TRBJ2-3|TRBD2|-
TGTGCCAGCAGCCACTTTAGCGGGAGCACAGATACGCAGTATTTT
CASSHFSGSTDTQYF
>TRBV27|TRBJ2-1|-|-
TGTGCCAGCAGTTTATTTAATCGTGGGTTGAGCTCCTACAATGAGCAGTTCTTC
CASSLFNRGLSSYNEQFF
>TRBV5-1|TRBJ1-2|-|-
TGCGCCAGCAGCTTTTATGTTACGGGCTACACCTTC
CASSFYVTGYTF
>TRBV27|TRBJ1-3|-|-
TGTGCCAGCAGTGTCACGGGGGCGACCCTTTCGGATGGAAACACCATATATTTT
CASSVTGATLSDGNTIYF
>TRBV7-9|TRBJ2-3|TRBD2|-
TGTGCCAGCAGCTACCCCTTGGGCGGGGGAGGTGAGGCAGATACGCAGTATTTT
CASSYPLGGGGEADTQYF
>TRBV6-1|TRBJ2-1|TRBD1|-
TGTGCCAGCAGTGAGGACAGGGGCGCCTACAATGAGCAGTTCTTC
CASSEDRGAYNEQFF
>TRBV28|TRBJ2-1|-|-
TGTGCCAGCAGGGGGGCTACCTACAATGAGCAGTTCTTC
CASRGATYNEQFF
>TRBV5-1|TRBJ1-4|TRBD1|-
TGCGCCAGCAGCGAGGGACAGGCGGGCGAAAAACTGTTTTTT
CASSEGQAGEKLFF
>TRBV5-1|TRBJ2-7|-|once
TGCGCCAGCAGCTTGGCCGGGGAAGCCTACGAGCAGTACTTC
CASSLAGEAYEQYF
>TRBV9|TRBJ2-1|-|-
TGTGCCAGCAGCCTCGACTCTAACCCCTACAATGAGCAGTTCTTC
CASSLDSNPYNEQFF
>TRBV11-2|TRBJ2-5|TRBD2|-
TGTGCCAGCAGCTTAGGTCTAGCGGGAGGGAAGACCCAGTACTTC
CASSLGLAGGKTQYF